These T cell receptor beta chains were read from a single sample in a study of T cell responses to AZD1222 COVID-19 vaccine. Clones were read by immunoSEQ multiplex PCR, and TCRdb kept only the in-frame ones, dropping some. The table records about 160,000 clones, about 88% of them present only once. Sequencing used peripheral blood, obtained on day 0 of AZD1222 vaccination. Receptors were obtained from an adult in good health. CDR3s include the opening cysteine and the closing phenylalanine or tryptophan. The order of the fields is CDR3 protein, CDR3 DNA, clone size, D gene, J gene, V gene. D genes are given only for firm matches. Expanded clones are given a class, and other clones once, few, many or no size at all.

CASSLTGTGNSPLHF TGTGCCAGTAGTTTAACCGGGACAGGGAATTCACCCCTCCACTTT - TRBD1 TRBJ1-6 TRBV19
CASSSEYQETQYF TGCGCCAGCAGCTCTGAGTACCAAGAGACCCAGTACTTC few - TRBJ2-5 TRBV5-1
CASSSSGFTVF TGTGCCAGCAGCTCCTCCGGGTTCACTGTCTTC - - TRBJ2-1 TRBV5-4
CASSSPVSGYTF TGTGCCAGCAGTTCCCCCGTGAGTGGCTACACCTTC - - TRBJ1-2 TRBV28
CASSFLAGTSTDTQYF TGTGCCAGCAGCTTTCTGGCAGGGACTAGCACAGATACGCAGTATTTT - - TRBJ2-3 TRBV5-5
CASSVMGGLGHEQFF TGTGCCAGCAGCGTAATGGGGGGGTTGGGCCATGAGCAGTTCTTC once TRBD2 TRBJ2-1 TRBV9
CASTAGTDNSPLHF TGTGCCAGCACCGCAGGGACAGATAATTCACCCCTCCACTTT - TRBD1 TRBJ1-6 TRBV7-9
CASSLDVLSGQPQHF TGCGCCAGCAGCTTGGATGTCTTATCGGGGCAGCCCCAGCATTTT - - TRBJ1-5 TRBV5-1
CASSFQAYNSPLHF TGTGCCAGCAGTTTTCAGGCCTATAATTCACCCCTCCACTTT - - TRBJ1-6 TRBV27
CASSHRVSYEQYF TGTGCCAGCAGCCATCGTGTTTCATACGAGCAGTACTTC - - TRBJ2-7 TRBV14
CASSFGVRAYEQYF TGTGCCAGCAGCTTCGGGGTTAGGGCCTACGAGCAGTACTTC - - TRBJ2-7 TRBV11-2
CASRPAIYGYTF TGTGCCAGCCGGCCCGCAATTTATGGCTACACCTTC - - TRBJ1-2 TRBV6-5
CASSQHSGNTIYF TGTGCCAGCAGCCAACACTCTGGAAACACCATATATTTT - - TRBJ1-3 TRBV7-8
CAISLGTGDTQYF TGTGCCATCAGTTTAGGGACAGGGGATACGCAGTATTTT - TRBD1 TRBJ2-3 TRBV10-3
CASSSEGAIMNSPLHF TGTGCCAGCAGTTCGGAGGGGGCGATTATGAATTCACCCCTCCACTTT - TRBD1 TRBJ1-6 TRBV28
CASSQASFGGLGDEKLFF TGCGCCAGCAGCCAAGCGTCATTCGGGGGGCTAGGGGATGAAAAACTGTTTTTT - - TRBJ1-4 TRBV4-1
CASRGTGMKKLFF TGTGCCAGCAGGGGGACAGGGATGAAAAAACTGTTTTTT - TRBD1 TRBJ1-4 TRBV12-3/TRBV12-4
CASSGVPGGGTDTQYF TGTGCCAGCAGTGGGGTTCCGGGGGGCGGCACAGATACGCAGTATTTT - - TRBJ2-3 TRBV2
CASSPGSSGNQPQHF TGTGCCAGCTCACCGGGATCATCCGGCAATCAGCCCCAGCATTTT - - TRBJ1-5 TRBV18
CASGSLNTEAFF TGTGCTAGTGGTTCGTTGAACACTGAAGCTTTCTTT - - TRBJ1-1 TRBV12-5
CASSLQGGSNQPQHF TGTGCCAGCAGTTTACAGGGGGGAAGCAATCAGCCCCAGCATTTT once TRBD1 TRBJ1-5 TRBV27
CASSPTGRRYTEAFF TGTGCCAGCAGCCCGACAGGGAGGAGGTACACTGAAGCTTTCTTT once TRBD1 TRBJ1-1 TRBV14
CATSDRDSSWTDTQYF TGTGCCACCAGTGATCGGGACAGTTCGTGGACAGATACGCAGTATTTT - TRBD1 TRBJ2-3 TRBV24-1
CASSFISSYEQYF TGTGCCAGCAGTTTTATCAGCTCCTACGAGCAGTACTTC - - TRBJ2-7 TRBV28
CASSSSGGNSPLHF TGTGCCAGCAGTTCTAGCGGGGGCAATTCACCCCTCCACTTT - - TRBJ1-6 TRBV7-9
CASSLLGNQPQHF TGTGCCAGCAGTTTACTGGGGAATCAGCCCCAGCATTTT once - TRBJ1-5 TRBV28
CASSLVQGQEQFF TGTGCCAGCAGTTTAGTACAGGGCCAAGAGCAGTTCTTC - - TRBJ2-1 TRBV12-3/TRBV12-4
CASSGLAGADEQFF TGTGCCAGCAGTGGACTAGCGGGAGCTGATGAGCAGTTCTTC many TRBD2 TRBJ2-1 TRBV6-4
CASSERTGRATNEKLFF TGTGCCAGCAGTGAACGGACAGGTCGCGCAACTAATGAAAAACTGTTTTTT - TRBD1 TRBJ1-4 TRBV6-1
CASSIAYTDTQYF TGTGCCAGCAGCATAGCGTACACAGATACGCAGTATTTT - - TRBJ2-3 TRBV7-9
CASSEPKVYEQYF TGTGCCAGCAGTGAACCCAAGGTGTACGAGCAGTACTTC - - TRBJ2-7 TRBV25-1
CASSDTGGPGEQFF TGTGCCAGCAGTGATACGGGGGGCCCCGGTGAGCAGTTCTTC - - TRBJ2-1 TRBV6-1
CASSQERGGQETQYF TGCGCCAGCAGCCAAGAGCGGGGGGGCCAAGAGACCCAGTACTTC many TRBD2 TRBJ2-5 TRBV4-3